A few counts support the clone carrying this T cell receptor beta chain. Its antigen is not known. CDR3 length equals 15 residues. Germline trimming cut 5 bases from V and 4 bases from J; bases unmatched to any gene: 8. CDR1 LGHDT and CDR2 YNNKEL come from the germline V gene (reference sequence). The data stem from a study of early T cells in non-severe SARS-CoV-2 infection. Study-level background: Chains were unpaired, as sequencing was done on bulk RNA from unsorted whole blood. Whole-study findings and limits: Reliance on VDJdb matching favored anti-spike CD8 responses; private and CD4 specificities were missed.

Unique molecular identifiers were attached to individual cDNA molecules. TCRdb re-derived calls from the 5' RACE reads in MiXCR, one entry per CDR3 protein. The sample lists about 60,000 distinct CDR3 sequences, about 11% seen once, with 2.9% in the top ten. V usage is TRBV3-1 and J usage is TRBJ1-2; the match to TRBD1 covers 9 bases. The material was whole blood, obtained at baseline. The receptor comes from an adult who was a healthcare worker with PCR-confirmed SARS-CoV-2 infection or an uninfected control (not recorded which). The CDR3 coding sequence is TGTGCCAGCAGCAAACAGGGGGCCCTAAGCTATGGCTACACCTTC. Translated, it gives CASSKQGALSYGYTF. The variable domain in full, completed from reference TRBV3-1 and TRBJ1-2, reads DTAVSQTPKYLVTQMGNDKSIKCEQNLGHDTMYWYKQDSKKFLKIMFSYNNKELIINETVPNRFSPKSPDKAHLNLHINSLELGDSAVYFCASSKQGALSYGYTFGSGTRLTVV.